This T cell receptor beta chain was sequenced for a study of T-cell reconstitution after alpha-beta-depleted transplantation in children. Study-wide findings and caveats: Recipient T cells and thymic progenitors that survived gave rise to the high TCRbeta diversity observed at day 60 in some patients. At one year after transplant, newly produced T cells mostly accounted for T-cell counts and diversity.

Concerning this clonotype itself: As yet, its antigen is unknown.

Unique molecular identifiers featured in how the TCRbeta library was prepared. A single record per CDR3 protein comes from TCRdb applying MiXCR to the PCR reads. The sample carries 670,000 or so distinct CDR3 sequences, around 13% recorded once. The trim removed 7 bases at V and 2 bases at J, leaving 6 bases unmatched. CDR3 length: 15 amino acids. Germline CDR1 MNHNS, CDR2 SASEGT. The material was PBMCs, obtained before TCRalphabeta/CD19-depleted stem cell transplant. This chain connects TRBV6-1 to TRBJ2-5; 11 nucleotides match TRBD2. The sequence was collected from a girl aged 2 to 9 with congenital amegakaryocytic thrombocytopenia, due to receive a stem cell transplant. The CDR3 is CASTMTSGVQETQYF. The CDR3 DNA reads TGTGCCAGCACAATGACTAGCGGGGTTCAAGAGACCCAGTACTTC.